The 17 T cell receptor beta chains presented below share a single source sample, sequenced in a study of T cell responses to AZD1222 COVID-19 vaccine. Produced via immunoSEQ multiplex PCR; TCRdb's table is partial and in-frame only. The sample holds about 130,000 clones, 80% to 90% seen once. Sequencing used peripheral blood, obtained on day 0 of AZD1222 vaccination. These receptors came from an adult in good health.

The chain combines TRBV29-1 with TRBJ2-7, with D possibly called TRBD1 or TRBD2 (5 bases each). CDR3 length equals 13 residues. CDR1 and CDR2 from the germline V gene are SQVTM and ANQGSEA. In nucleotides, the CDR3 is TGCGCAGCCGGTGGGGGATCTTCCTACGAGCAGTACTTC. Residues: CAAGGGSSYEQYF.

This CDR3 reads CASSGVYSNQPQHF. For the CDR3, the DNA is TGTGCCAGCTCGGGCGTCTATAGCAATCAGCCCCAGCATTTT. J is TRBJ1-5 and V is TRBV18; D gene unclear. Germline CDR1 is KGHSH and CDR2 is LQKENI. V shed 6 bases and J shed 0 bases, with 9 bases lying between them. CDR3 length: 14 amino acids. The entire variable domain, with the rest obtained from reference TRBV18 and TRBJ1-5, is as follows: NAGVMQNPRHLVRRRGQEARLRCSPMKGHSHVYWYRQLPEEGLKFMVYLQKENIIDESGMPKERFSAEFPKEGPSILRIQQVVRGDSAAYFCASSGVYSNQPQHFGDGTRLSIL.

This clone appeared once. This chain connects TRBV29-1 to TRBJ2-1, with 9 bases identical to TRBD1. This CDR3 has 13 residues. Per germline, CDR1 SQVTM and CDR2 ANQGSEA. Unmatched junction bases numbered 5, after V lost 5 bases and J lost 6 bases. CDR3 amino acids: CSVSGQGVNEQFF. CDR3 in DNA: TGCAGCGTTTCGGGACAGGGTGTCAATGAGCAGTTCTTC.

The V and J genes are TRBV6-4 and TRBJ1-2; unclear D gene. From germline, CDR1 is MRHNA and CDR2 SNTAGT. Trimming cost V 0 bases and J 5 bases, with 13 bases left between them. The CDR3 extends over 15 amino acids. The CDR3 loop is CASSDSQAGVYGYTF. CDR3 in DNA: TGTGCCAGCAGTGACTCGCAGGCGGGCGTTTATGGCTACACCTTC.

This chain uses TRBV6-5 with TRBJ1-1; D ambiguous. The V and J ends lost 2 bases and 4 bases respectively, with 8 bases between them. The CDR3 sequence is 13 residues long. CDR1 and CDR2 from the germline V gene are MNHEY and SVGAGI. The CDR3: CASSYRAGTEAFF. The CDR3 DNA follows: TGTGCCAGCAGTTACAGGGCTGGCACTGAAGCTTTCTTT.

The genes are TRBV2 and TRBJ1-6; D not certain. This CDR3 is 14 amino acids long. The ends were cut back, 3 bases at V and 5 bases at J, with 8 bases in the middle. The germline CDR1 and CDR2 sequences are SNHLY and FYNNEI. The CDR3 nucleotides are TGTGCCAGCAGTGAGTGGACTAATAATTCACCCCTCCACTTT. Its protein product is CASSEWTNNSPLHF. The entire variable domain, with the rest obtained from reference TRBV2 and TRBJ1-6, is as follows: EPEVTQTPSHQVTQMGQEVILRCVPISNHLYFYWYRQILGQKVEFLVSFYNNEISEKSEIFDDQFSVERPDGSNFTLKIRSTKLEDSAMYFCASSEWTNNSPLHFGNGTRLTVT.

This clone occurred once. The CDR3 sequence is CASSFLLAGGRNEQFF. CDR3 DNA sequence: TGTGCCAGCAGTTTCCTTCTAGCGGGAGGTCGGAATGAGCAGTTCTTC. V is TRBV27 and J is TRBJ2-1; 11 bases match TRBD2. There are 16 residues in the CDR3. Germline loops: CDR1 MNHEY, CDR2 SMNVEV (reference sequence). V lost 3 bases, J lost 7 bases, and 8 bases stayed unmatched.

V and J are TRBV5-1 and TRBJ2-2; a weak D match, TRBD2 (6 bases). The germline gives CDR1 SGHRS, CDR2 YFSETQ. The CDR3 loop spans 18 amino acids. V lost 1 base and J lost 0, with 16 bases in between. CDR3 nucleotide sequence: TGCGCCAGCAGCTTGACCGTTCGGCGGGGAACGAACACCGGGGAGCTGTTTTTT. Amino acid sequence: CASSLTVRRGTNTGELFF.

This chain connects TRBV11-3 to TRBJ2-7; 8 bases are a match to TRBD1. The V and J ends lost 0 bases and 0 bases, in that order; junction bases with no gene match: 16. The CDR3 sequence is 20 residues long. Germline V gene lookup returns CDR1 SGHNT and CDR2 YENEEA. Written as DNA, the CDR3 is TGTGCCAGCAGCTTAGATCCCCGCCGGGACAGGAGGGGGAACTCCTACGAGCAGTACTTC. Translated: CASSLDPRRDRRGNSYEQYF.

The chain recombines TRBV5-1 with TRBJ2-1; weak D call: TRBD2 (5 bases). This CDR3 contains 12 residues. The V end was cut by 4 bases, the J end by 10 bases, with 12 bases between. Germline CDR1 is SGHRS and CDR2 is YFSETQ. The CDR3 nucleotides are TGCGCCAGCAGCCTGCCTAGCTGGGAGCAGTTCTTC. Translating it yields CASSLPSWEQFF.

In this sample, this clone turned up a few times. This rearrangement joins TRBV28 to TRBJ2-5, with D perhaps matching TRBD1 (6 bases). Between the trimmed V and J ends, which lost 6 bases and 4 bases, there was a span of 15 bases. CDR1 and CDR2 from the germline V gene are MDHEN and SYDVKM. The CDR3 runs to 14 residues. CDR3 protein: CASRPLGQIETQYF. The CDR3 DNA reads as TGTGCCAGCAGACCGTTAGGACAGATAGAGACCCAGTACTTC.

The rearrangement uses TRBV3-1 (or the pseudogene TRBV3-2) and TRBJ2-6; unclear D gene. Looked up from germline, CDR1 is LGHDT and CDR2 is YNNKEL (reference sequence). Trimming took 4 bases from V and 0 from J, leaving 1 base between them. The CDR3 runs to 13 residues. The CDR3: CASSRSGANVLTF. In DNA form, the CDR3 reads TGTGCCAGCAGCCGCTCTGGGGCCAACGTCCTGACTTTC.

This clone appeared a few times. Other nucleotide sequences in the sample specify the same CDR3. The V and J genes are TRBV19 and TRBJ2-7; 8 bases are shared with TRBD1. The CDR3 sequence is 12 residues long. The V gene end was trimmed by 5 bases and the J gene end by 4 bases; junction bases not matched to a gene: 1. Germline CDR1 reads LNHDA; CDR2 reads SQIVND (reference sequence). CDR3 loop: CASSRQGYEQYF. In DNA form, the CDR3 reads TGTGCCAGTAGTCGACAGGGGTACGAGCAGTACTTC.

V and J are TRBV5-6 and TRBJ1-3; D is unresolved. The CDR3 has 14 amino acids. The V end was cut by 3 bases, the J end by 0 bases, with 7 bases between. The germline CDR1 and CDR2 sequences are SGHDT and YYEEEE. CDR3 nucleotide sequence: TGTGCCAGCAGCTGGCAGGACTCTGGAAACACCATATATTTT. As protein: CASSWQDSGNTIYF.

The chain carries TRBV7-2 and TRBJ1-2; 10 bases fit TRBD1. The germline CDR1 and CDR2 sequences are SGHTA and FQGNSA. This CDR3 comprises 12 residues. Trimming cost V 8 bases and J 5 bases; bases outside gene matches: 2. CDR3 amino acids: CASSGQGYGYTF. CDR3 DNA: TGTGCCAGCTCGGGACAGGGGTATGGCTACACCTTC.

The chain has TRBV11-2 and TRBJ2-1; TRBD2 aligns across 16 bases. V shed 4 bases and J 4 bases; nucleotides not matched to a gene: 10. The CDR3 is 19 amino acids. Germline V gene lookup returns CDR1 SGHAT and CDR2 FQNNGV. As DNA, the CDR3 is TGTGCCAGCAGCTCCCAGGGACTAGCGGGGGGGCCCTTTTACAATGAGCAGTTCTTC. Translated, it gives CASSSQGLAGGPFYNEQFF. The variable domain in full, completed from reference TRBV11-2 and TRBJ2-1, reads EAGVAQSPRYKIIEKRQSVAFWCNPISGHATLYWYQQILGQGPKLLIQFQNNGVVDDSQLPKDRFSAERLKGVDSTLKIQPAKLEDSAVYLCASSSQGLAGGPFYNEQFFGPGTRLTVL.

V is TRBV6-2 or TRBV6-3 and J is TRBJ1-1; 7 bases agree with TRBD1. The CDR3 contains 13 residues. V was pared by 5 bases and J by 4 bases, with 4 bases of the junction left unmatched. Germline CDR1 and CDR2: MNHEY and SVGEGT. In nucleotides, the CDR3 is TGTGCCAGCAGTCACACAGGGGCCACTGAAGCTTTCTTT. Its protein is CASSHTGATEAFF.